The 23 T cell receptor beta chains below come from one sample, sequenced in a study of radiotherapy plus CTLA-4 blockade in lung cancer (dated by TCRdb to 2016 to 2019). The library was obtained by the immunoSEQ multiplex PCR assay. The immuneACCESS repertoire file appears here via TCRdb, limited to in-frame rearrangements. These files lack a portion of the clones; in checked studies, under half of the deficit traces to unresolved V genes, and the cause of the others is not known. The sample table records about 54,000 clones; 65% to 80% of these occur just once. 2.5% to 4% of the sample lies in the top ten. The material was peripheral blood, obtained from a patient treated with radiotherapy plus ipilimumab. These receptors were taken from a human donor with non-small cell lung cancer who had a partial response to radiotherapy plus ipilimumab.

This chain connects TRBV27 to TRBJ1-4, with D perhaps matching TRBD1 (6 bases). Germline V CDR1 and CDR2: MNHEY, SMNVEV (reference sequence). The CDR3 runs 14 residues. V was shortened by 2 bases and J by 8 bases, with 12 bases between the two germline ends. The CDR3 sequence: CASSLIQGSEKLFF. CDR3 in DNA: TGTGCCAGCAGTTTAATTCAGGGGAGCGAAAAACTGTTTTTT.

This clone was picked up a small number of times. This chain links TRBV5-5 with TRBJ1-2, with 12 positions matching TRBD1. Unmatched junction bases numbered 7, after V lost 0 bases and J lost 7 bases. Per the germline V gene, CDR1 is SGHKS and CDR2 is YYEKEE (reference sequence). This CDR3 contains 16 residues. CDR3 protein: CASSLAPGQGASGYTF. CDR3 DNA sequence: TGTGCCAGCAGCTTGGCCCCGGGACAGGGGGCGAGTGGCTACACCTTC. Full variable domain (remainder filled in from reference TRBV5-5 and TRBJ1-2): DAGVTQSPTHLIKTRGQQVTLRCSPISGHKSVSWYQQVLGQGPQFIFQYYEKEERGRGNFPDRFSARQFPNYSSELNVNALLLGDSALYLCASSLAPGQGASGYTFGSGTRLTVV.

This clone was detected a few times. This chain connects TRBV10-2 to TRBJ1-6, with D tentatively TRBD1 (6 bases). V was trimmed by 6 bases and J by 8 bases, leaving 17 bases between them. This CDR3 has 15 amino acids. The V gene's germline CDR1 is WSHSY and CDR2 SAAADI. The DNA for the CDR3 is TGCGCCAGCAGAGACAGGTCAAGCCCCGATTCACCCCTCCACTTT. It specifies CASRDRSSPDSPLHF.

The chain uses TRBV7-9 and TRBJ2-7; TRBD2 aligns across 8 bases. CDR1 is SEHNR and CDR2 is FQNEAQ in the germline V gene (reference sequence). The CDR3 extends over 14 amino acids. The J segment lost 5 bases and the V segment lost 2 bases, leaving 5 bases of the junction unmatched. CDR3 bases: TGTGCCAGCAGCTTACCCGGGACTAGGAACGAGCAGTACTTC. Translated: CASSLPGTRNEQYF. The entire variable domain, with the rest obtained from reference TRBV7-9 and TRBJ2-7, is as follows: DTGVSQNPRHKITKRGQNVTFRCDPISEHNRLYWYRQTLGQGPEFLTYFQNEAQLEKSRLLSDRFSAERPKGSFSTLEIQRTEQGDSAMYLCASSLPGTRNEQYFGPGTRLTVT.

As regards this clone: Germline and junction disagree at one end, which may indicate a read error. This chain links TRBV19 with TRBJ2-1; 9 bases agree with TRBD1. From germline, CDR1 is LNHDA and CDR2 SQIVND (reference sequence). This CDR3 contains 17 residues. As DNA, the CDR3 is TGTGTCAGTAGTACCAGGACAGGGGTTGGGTCCTACAATGAGCAGTTCTTC. This codes for CVSSTRTGVGSYNEQFF.

V usage is TRBV4-1 and J usage is TRBJ2-2, with D hard to call. The CDR3 covers 15 residues. V dropped 0 bases and J dropped 6 bases, with 11 bases sitting between them. The germline V gene encodes CDR1 MGHRA and CDR2 YSYEKL. CDR3 coding DNA: TGCGCCAGCAGCCAAGATCCGGTGAGCGCCGGGGAGCTGTTTTTT. Encoded protein: CASSQDPVSAGELFF.

This clone occurred a few times. V and J are TRBV19 and TRBJ1-1; maybe TRBD1 (6 bases). The CDR3 is 15 amino acids. V gave up 6 bases and J gave up 0 bases, with 14 bases separating them. In germline, CDR1 is LNHDA, CDR2 SQIVND (reference sequence). The CDR3, as DNA: TGTGCCAGTAGCTTCGGGACAAGCTTGAACACTGAAGCTTTCTTT. It translates to CASSFGTSLNTEAFF.

The rearrangement uses TRBV19 and TRBJ2-3, with unresolved D. This CDR3 is built from 14 residues. V lost 1 base and J lost 0, with 5 bases in between. Germline V gene data show CDR1 as LNHDA and CDR2 as SQIVND (reference sequence). CDR3 sequence: CASSIALSTDTQYF. CDR3 coding DNA: TGTGCCAGTAGTATAGCTCTTAGCACAGATACGCAGTATTTT.

This chain links TRBV6-5 with TRBJ2-5; 8 bases are a match to TRBD2. The CDR3 loop spans 14 amino acids. Germline values: CDR1 MNHEY, CDR2 SVGAGI. V lost 6 bases, J lost 5 bases, and 8 bases stayed unmatched. Here the CDR3 reads CASRPGGARETQYF. The CDR3, as DNA: TGTGCCAGCAGACCGGGGGGGGCGAGGGAGACCCAGTACTTC.

The gene calls are TRBV6-5 and TRBJ2-3; 14 bases map to TRBD2. Germline CDR1 MNHEY, CDR2 SVGAGI. The CDR3 sequence is 16 residues long. J was trimmed by 3 bases and V by 2 bases; bases with no gene match: 1. CDR3: CASSYRTSGGTDTQYF. As DNA, the CDR3 is TGTGCCAGCAGTTACCGGACTAGCGGGGGGACAGATACGCAGTATTTT.

The V call is TRBV9, the J call TRBJ2-5; 7 bases fit TRBD1. V shed 4 bases and J 4 bases; nucleotides not matched to a gene: 10. Per germline, CDR1 SGDLS and CDR2 YYNGEE. The CDR3 spans 15 residues. The CDR3 DNA reads as TGTGCCAGCAGCCCAGGGGGTACGAAGGTAGAGACCCAGTACTTC. Translated, it gives CASSPGGTKVETQYF.

The V gene is TRBV15, the J gene TRBJ2-2; D is perhaps TRBD2 (5 bases). Deletions cut 2 bases from V and 6 bases from J, with 13 bases between. The CDR3 is made up of 15 amino acids. The germline gives CDR1 LNHNV, CDR2 YYDKDF (reference sequence). CDR3 in DNA: TGTGCCACCAGCAGACGTCCTGAGGGCTCCGGGGAGCTGTTTTTT. Residues: CATSRRPEGSGELFF.

The sample holds a few counts of this clone. The chain has TRBV25-1 and TRBJ1-1, with 10 bases lining up with TRBD1. CDR3 size: 13 residues. V was pared by 4 bases and J by 11 bases, with 7 bases of the junction left unmatched. Germline V lookup: CDR1 MGHDK, CDR2 SYGVNS. The CDR3 DNA sequence: TGTGCCAGCAGTGCGGGACAGGGGCGGTGGGCTTTCTTT. Protein product: CASSAGQGRWAFF.

This clone was observed a handful of times. The rearrangement uses TRBV29-1 and TRBJ1-1, with D uncertain. Germline loops: CDR1 SQVTM, CDR2 ANQGSEA. This CDR3 is built from 15 residues. Trimming left V 4 bases short and J 0 bases short, with 15 bases between. Here the CDR3 reads CSVAPILSLNTEAFF. DNA of the CDR3: TGCAGCGTTGCCCCAATACTGTCCTTGAACACTGAAGCTTTCTTT.

This rearrangement joins TRBV18 to TRBJ2-1; 7 bases line up with TRBD1. The J segment lost 7 bases and the V segment lost 8 bases, leaving 11 bases of the junction unmatched. Germline V gene sequence: CDR1 KGHSH, CDR2 LQKENI. CDR3 length: 14 amino acids. CDR3 coding DNA: TGTGCCAGCCCATCCCAGGGGGTCAAGAATGAGCAGTTCTTC. Translation gives CASPSQGVKNEQFF.

This chain links TRBV7-9 with TRBJ1-5; 7 bases line up with TRBD1. The V gene end was trimmed by 1 base and the J gene end by 3 bases; junction bases not matched to a gene: 6. CDR1 is SEHNR and CDR2 is FQNEAQ in the germline V gene (reference sequence). CDR3 length: 16 residues. This chain's CDR3 is CASSLGIGGNNQPQHF. The CDR3, as DNA: TGTGCCAGCAGCTTAGGAATAGGGGGCAACAATCAGCCCCAGCATTTT.

The chain recombines TRBV10-1 with TRBJ2-7, with D possibly TRBD1 on 6 matching bases. This CDR3 contains 13 residues. The V and J ends lost 2 bases and 6 bases respectively, with 11 bases between them. Germline V gene lookup returns CDR1 WNHNN and CDR2 SYGVQD (reference sequence). The CDR3 sequence: CASSETGNREQYF. The CDR3 DNA reads TGCGCCAGCAGTGAGACAGGGAACCGCGAGCAGTACTTC.

The rearrangement links TRBV11-2 to TRBJ2-7, with 10 bases that match TRBD1. Per the germline V gene, CDR1 is SGHAT and CDR2 is FQNNGV. The CDR3 extends over 15 amino acids. J was trimmed by 7 bases and V by 0 bases; bases with no gene match: 6. The CDR3, as DNA: TGTGCCAGCAGCTTAGAATGGACAGGGGGAGGTGAGCAGTACTTC. Protein product: CASSLEWTGGGEQYF. Variable domain in full (rest from reference TRBV11-2 and TRBJ2-7): EAGVAQSPRYKIIEKRQSVAFWCNPISGHATLYWYQQILGQGPKLLIQFQNNGVVDDSQLPKDRFSAERLKGVDSTLKIQPAKLEDSAVYLCASSLEWTGGGEQYFGPGTRLTVT.

The chain carries TRBV7-3 and TRBJ1-3, with D unclear. The CDR3 has 14 residues. The V end lost 5 bases, the J end lost 4 bases, and 12 bases lay between the germline ends. Germline-derived CDR1 and CDR2 are SGHTA and FQGTGA. The CDR3 loop is CASSLDGLGNTIYF. DNA of the CDR3: TGTGCCAGCAGCCTTGACGGGTTGGGAAACACCATATATTTT.

The chain links TRBV6-1 to TRBJ2-1, with TRBD2 matching 10 bases. The CDR3 sequence is 16 residues long. The trim removed 3 bases at V and 4 bases at J, leaving 6 bases unmatched. The V gene's germline CDR1 is MNHNS and CDR2 SASEGT. CDR3 amino acids: CASSEVAGGAYNEQFF. In DNA, the CDR3 is TGTGCCAGCAGTGAGGTAGCGGGGGGCGCGTACAATGAGCAGTTCTTC.

The CDR3 reads CAWLAGGSTDTQYF. CDR3 nucleotides: TGTGCCTGGTTAGCGGGGGGGAGCACAGATACGCAGTATTTT. The chain is built from TRBV30 and TRBJ2-3; 11 bases match TRBD2. CDR1 and CDR2 (germline): GTSNPN, SVGIG (reference sequence). With V trimmed by 5 bases and J by 0 bases, 1 base remained unmatched. This CDR3 is built from 14 residues.

V gene TRBV6-1 combines with J gene TRBJ1-1; TRBD1 agrees at 10 bases. The germline CDR1 and CDR2 sequences are MNHNS and SASEGT. The CDR3 is made up of 15 amino acids. J lost 6 bases, V lost 0 bases, and 4 bases had no gene match. CDR3 sequence reads: CASSEATGGWPEAFF. Here the CDR3 DNA reads TGTGCCAGCAGTGAAGCGACAGGGGGCTGGCCTGAAGCTTTCTTT.

This sequence joins TRBV29-1 and TRBJ2-6; TRBD2 is a possible D gene (6 bases). V lost 5 bases, J lost 0 bases, and 8 bases lay in between. CDR1 is SQVTM and CDR2 is ANQGSEA in the germline V gene. This CDR3 contains 14 residues. The CDR3 protein is CSVPGDSGANVLTF. The CDR3 DNA sequence: TGCAGCGTTCCGGGGGACTCTGGGGCCAACGTCCTGACTTTC.